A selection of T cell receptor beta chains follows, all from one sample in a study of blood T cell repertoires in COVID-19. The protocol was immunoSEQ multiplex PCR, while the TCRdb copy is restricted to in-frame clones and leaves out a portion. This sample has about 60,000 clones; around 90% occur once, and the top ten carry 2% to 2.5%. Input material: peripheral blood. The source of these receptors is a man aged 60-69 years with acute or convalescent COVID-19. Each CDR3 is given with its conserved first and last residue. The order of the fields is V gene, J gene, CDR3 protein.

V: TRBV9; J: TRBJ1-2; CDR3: CASSVGRAGDGYTF
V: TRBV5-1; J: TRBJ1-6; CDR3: CASSLANSPLHF
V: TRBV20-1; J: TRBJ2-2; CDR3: CSASEAGQNTGELFF
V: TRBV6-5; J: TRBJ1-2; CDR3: CASSYLDGYTF
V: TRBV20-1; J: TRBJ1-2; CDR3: CSASPGQGLYGYTF
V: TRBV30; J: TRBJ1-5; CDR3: CAWSVFGQGNQPQHF
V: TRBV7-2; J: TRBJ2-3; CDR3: CASSLGASGDTDTQYF
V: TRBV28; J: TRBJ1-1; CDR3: CASTPERRTEAFF
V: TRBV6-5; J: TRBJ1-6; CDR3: CASRRETGGDSPLHF
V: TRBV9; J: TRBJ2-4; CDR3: CASRGAGDIQYF
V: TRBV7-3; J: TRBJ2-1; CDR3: CASSLAGANNEQFF
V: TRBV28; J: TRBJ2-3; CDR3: CASSSTSGRADTQYF
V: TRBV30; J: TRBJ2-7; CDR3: CAWTSSGVGQYF
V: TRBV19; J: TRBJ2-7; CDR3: CASSMGLAGWGSYEQYF
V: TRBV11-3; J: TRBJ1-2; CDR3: CASSKGTGEALYGYTF
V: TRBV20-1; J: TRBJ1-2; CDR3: CSAQGSYGYTF
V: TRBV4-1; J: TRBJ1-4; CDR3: CASSQGYQGGEKLFF
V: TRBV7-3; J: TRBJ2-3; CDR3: CASSSGLPSTDTQYF
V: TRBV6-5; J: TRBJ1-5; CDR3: CASSLDGSNQPQHF
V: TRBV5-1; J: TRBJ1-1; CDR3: CASSRGQGIGNTEAFF
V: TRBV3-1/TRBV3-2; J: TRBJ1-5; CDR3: CASSLEREQPQHF
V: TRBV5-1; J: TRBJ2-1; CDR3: CASSTSGLANNEQFF
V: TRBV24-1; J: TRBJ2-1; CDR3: CATSVAGGNEQFF
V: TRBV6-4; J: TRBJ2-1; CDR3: CASSREARNEQFF
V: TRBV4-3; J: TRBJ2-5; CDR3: CASSQEQGRVVETQYF
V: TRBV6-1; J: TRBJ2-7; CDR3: CASSEVGLPTGSLSYEQYF
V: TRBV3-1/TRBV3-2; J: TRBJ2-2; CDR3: CASSQDGLASTGELFF
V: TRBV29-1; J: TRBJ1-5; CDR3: CSVVEGQGIDQPQHF
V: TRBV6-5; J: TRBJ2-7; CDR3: CASSYSQGRGYEQYF
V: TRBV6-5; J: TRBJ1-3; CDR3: CASGGTVGGNTIYF
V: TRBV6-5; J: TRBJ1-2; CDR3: CASSPNRQSSYGYTF